The clone carrying this T cell receptor (beta chain) was seen only once. The junction departs from the called germline gene at one end, perhaps through a read error. The data derive from a study of blood T cell repertoires in COVID-19. Overall study context: Some COVID-19 samples were acute and others convalescent; all came from the United States, Italy and Spain. Sources were T cells, B-cell-depleted T cells, or PBMCs; the material itself was cDNA or gDNA.

Looked up from germline, CDR1 is MNHEY and CDR2 is SVGAGI. The CDR3 loop spans 14 amino acids. Study processing details: Scientists estimated how many nucleated cells there were by amplifying reference gene primers. This table comes from immunoSEQ multiplex PCR, and its TCRdb copy is limited to in-frame clones, with some not included. V, J and clone size reflect that table, while D and trimming were determined from the DNA. This table has approximately 130,000 clones, approximately 71% appearing once. This TCR derives from a human donor in a cohort sampled during active COVID-19. This chain links TRBV6-5 with TRBJ2-7; 8 bases are a match to TRBD1. Input material: peripheral blood. CDR3 residues: CASSKTGDSNEQYF. The CDR3 nucleotides read TGTGCCAGCAGCAAGACAGGGGACTCCAACGAGCAGTACTTC.